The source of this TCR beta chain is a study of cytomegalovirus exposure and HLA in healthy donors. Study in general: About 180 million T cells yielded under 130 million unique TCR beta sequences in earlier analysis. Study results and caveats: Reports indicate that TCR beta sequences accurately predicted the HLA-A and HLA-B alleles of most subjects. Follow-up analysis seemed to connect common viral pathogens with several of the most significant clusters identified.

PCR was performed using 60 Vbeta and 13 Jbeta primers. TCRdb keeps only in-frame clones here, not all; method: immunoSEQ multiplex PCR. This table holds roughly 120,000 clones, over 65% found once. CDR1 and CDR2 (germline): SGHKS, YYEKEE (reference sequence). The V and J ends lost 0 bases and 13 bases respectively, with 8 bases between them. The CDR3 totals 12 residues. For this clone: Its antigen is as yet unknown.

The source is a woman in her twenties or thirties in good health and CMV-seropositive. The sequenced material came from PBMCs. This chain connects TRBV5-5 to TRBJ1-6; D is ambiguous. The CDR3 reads CASSLDWLPLHF. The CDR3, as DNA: TGTGCCAGCAGCTTGGACTGGTTGCCCCTCCACTTT.